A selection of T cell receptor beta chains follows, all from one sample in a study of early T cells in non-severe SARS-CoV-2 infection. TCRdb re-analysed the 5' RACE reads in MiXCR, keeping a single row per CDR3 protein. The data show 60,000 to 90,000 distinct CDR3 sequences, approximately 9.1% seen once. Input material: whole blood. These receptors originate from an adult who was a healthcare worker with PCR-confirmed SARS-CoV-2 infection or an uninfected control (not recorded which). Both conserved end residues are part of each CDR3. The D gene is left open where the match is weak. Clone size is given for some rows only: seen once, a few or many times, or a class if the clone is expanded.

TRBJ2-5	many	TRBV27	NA	CASSLSAGSTGQETQYF	TGTGCCAGCAGTTTATCGGCCGGTAGCACAGGCCAAGAGACCCAGTACTTC
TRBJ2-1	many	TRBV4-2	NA	CASSYSGTSSYNEQFF	TGTGCCAGCAGCTATTCCGGGACTTCTTCCTACAATGAGCAGTTCTTC
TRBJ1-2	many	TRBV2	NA	CAIIQYYYGYTF	TGTGCCATCATACAGTATTACTATGGCTACACCTTC
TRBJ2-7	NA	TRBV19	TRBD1	CASSIEGQGWYEQYF	TGTGCCAGTAGTATAGAGGGACAGGGCTGGTACGAGCAGTACTTC
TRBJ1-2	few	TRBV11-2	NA	CASSLLNSDYGYTF	TGTGCCAGCAGCTTACTAAACAGTGACTATGGCTACACCTTC
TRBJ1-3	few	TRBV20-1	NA	CSASVATSAGNTIYF	TGCAGTGCTAGTGTGGCAACATCAGCTGGAAACACCATATATTTT
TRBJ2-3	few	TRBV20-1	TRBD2	CSARGLAADTQYF	TGCAGTGCTAGAGGACTAGCTGCAGATACGCAGTATTTT
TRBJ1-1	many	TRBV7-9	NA	CASSLPTGVRSEAFF	TGTGCCAGCAGCCTCCCCACCGGGGTGAGGTCTGAAGCTTTCTTT
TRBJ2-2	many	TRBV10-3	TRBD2	CAITPGLAGGNTGELFF	TGTGCCATCACCCCGGGACTAGCGGGAGGGAACACCGGGGAGCTGTTTTTT
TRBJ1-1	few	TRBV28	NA	CASSLLGTEAFF	TGTGCCAGCAGTTTACTGGGTACTGAAGCTTTCTTT
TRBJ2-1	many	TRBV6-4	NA	CASSDSESGPQFF	TGTGCCAGCAGTGACTCGGAGAGCGGTCCGCAGTTCTTC
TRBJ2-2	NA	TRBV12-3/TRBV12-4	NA	CASRVSGQGTGELFF	TGTGCCAGCAGGGTTAGCGGCCAAGGCACCGGGGAGCTGTTTTTT
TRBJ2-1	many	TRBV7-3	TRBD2	CASSPQGAGVYNEQFF	TGTGCCAGCAGCCCCCAGGGAGCGGGAGTCTACAATGAGCAGTTCTTC
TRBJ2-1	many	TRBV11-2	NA	CASSLDRGRNNEQFF	TGTGCCAGCAGCTTAGACAGAGGCCGTAACAATGAGCAGTTCTTC
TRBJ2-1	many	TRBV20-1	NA	CSTTWGWNEQFF	TGCAGTACCACTTGGGGGTGGAATGAGCAGTTCTTC